This record covers a single TCR beta chain. Sequenced by immunoSEQ multiplex PCR; TCRdb stores in-frame clones only, minus some. Of just under 150,000 clones listed, about 88% are singletons. This specimen belongs to a study of blood T cell repertoires in COVID-19. Study in general: Acute and convalescent COVID-19 specimens originated in the United States, Italy and Spain. T cells, B-cell-depleted T cells, or PBMCs supplied cDNA or gDNA.

This CDR3 has 14 residues. Germline-derived CDR1 and CDR2 are SNHLY and FYNNEI. With 4 bases clipped from V and 5 bases from J, the junction kept 4 bases outside the gene matches. The sequenced sample consisted of peripheral blood. This sequence joins TRBV2 and TRBJ1-1; 10 nucleotides agree with TRBD1. This receptor was identified in a human donor with acute or convalescent COVID-19. The donor label of this sample is uncertain. CDR3: CASSGTGGSTEAFF. CDR3 DNA: TGTGCCAGCAGTGGGACAGGGGGGTCAACTGAAGCTTTCTTT.